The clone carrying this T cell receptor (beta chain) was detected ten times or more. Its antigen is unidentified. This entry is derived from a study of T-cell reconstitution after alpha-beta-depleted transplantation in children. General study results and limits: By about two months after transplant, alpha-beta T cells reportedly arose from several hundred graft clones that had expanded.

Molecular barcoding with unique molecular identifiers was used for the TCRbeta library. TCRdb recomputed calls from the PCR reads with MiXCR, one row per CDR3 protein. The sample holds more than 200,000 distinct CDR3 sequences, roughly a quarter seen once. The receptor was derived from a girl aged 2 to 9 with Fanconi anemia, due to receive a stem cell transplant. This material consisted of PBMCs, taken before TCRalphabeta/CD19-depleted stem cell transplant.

The CDR3 region has the DNA TGCAGCGTTGATAAGGGTGGGGGCGTTTACAATGAGCAGTTCTTC. This codes for CSVDKGGGVYNEQFF. This sequence joins TRBV29-1 and TRBJ2-1; D might be TRBD1 (6 bases). V was clipped by 3 bases and J by 4 bases, with 16 bases between them. The CDR3 contains 15 residues. Germline V gene sequence: CDR1 SQVTM, CDR2 ANQGSEA.